This T cell receptor beta chain originates from a study of prognosis after radiotherapy for stage I lung cancer. Concerning this clonotype itself: One base separates it from a far larger clone, so it is likely a read error. Here the CDR3 omits its conserved ending phenylalanine or tryptophan, so a read error is the likely source.

Amplification of TCR beta CDR3 from genomic DNA used two-round multiplex PCR. During first-round PCR, primers specific to each TRBV and TRBJ gene were used. TCRdb used MiXCR to reprocess the multiplex PCR reads, holding one entry per CDR3 protein. The sample comprises around 18,000 distinct CDR3 sequences, around 29% of which are singletons, and 30% to 40% rests with the top ten. The germline CDR1 and CDR2 sequences are MNHNY and SVGAGI (reference sequence). The V gene end was trimmed by 6 bases and the J gene end by 2 bases; junction bases not matched to a gene: 10. The CDR3 is made up of 15 amino acids.

The V and J genes are TRBV6-6 and TRBJ2-7, with 7 bases matching TRBD2. Sequencing used PBMCs, obtained before or after stereotactic body radiation therapy (not recorded which). The source of this sequence is a donor older than 45 with non-small cell lung cancer. The CDR3 DNA sequence: TGTGCCAGCAGCGCAACGGGGGGAATTGCCTACGAGCAGTACTTA. Amino acid sequence: CASSATGGIAYEQYL.